This entry lists 30 T cell receptor beta chains sequenced from one sample in a study of shared clonotypes between healthy human individuals. Generated by immunoSEQ multiplex PCR, the TCRdb table keeps only in-frame clones and is missing some. The sample has about 460,000 clones; around 77% are singletons. Material for sequencing was PBMCs. These receptors all come from a woman aged 40-49 years in good health. Some clones in this sample may be carry-over from other donors' samples.

The chain recombines TRBV4-1 with TRBJ2-5, with TRBD2 matching 13 bases. Per germline, CDR1 MGHRA and CDR2 YSYEKL. The V and J ends lost 0 bases and 10 bases, in that order; junction bases with no gene match: 17. The CDR3 consists of 19 residues. CDR3 loop: CASSQDSGLAGVGSLVQYF. Written as DNA, the CDR3 is TGCGCCAGCAGCCAAGATAGCGGACTAGCGGGAGTTGGTAGTTTGGTCCAGTACTTC.

As concerns this clone: The identical CDR3 is also encoded by other nucleotide sequences in the sample. DNA for the CDR3: TGTGCCAGCAGCTCGGCCTACGAGCAGTACTTC. As protein: CASSSAYEQYF. V and J are TRBV7-2 and TRBJ2-7; no reliable D call. Looked up from germline, CDR1 is SGHTA and CDR2 is FQGNSA. With 4 bases removed from V and 2 bases from J, the gap between germline ends came to 3 bases. The CDR3 runs 11 residues.

This sequence joins TRBV5-1 and TRBJ1-5; possibly TRBD1 for D (6 bases). Germline-derived CDR1 and CDR2 are SGHRS and YFSETQ. The CDR3 is 15 amino acids. The ends were cut back, 2 bases at V and 4 bases at J, with 13 bases in the middle. CDR3 DNA: TGCGCCAGCAGCTTCCGGGGGGCGGAAAATCAGCCCCAGCATTTT. This gives the protein CASSFRGAENQPQHF.

This sequence joins TRBV7-3 and TRBJ2-3; unclear D gene. This CDR3 has 11 residues. The V end was cut by 4 bases, the J end by 5 bases, with 4 bases between. The germline gives CDR1 SGHTA, CDR2 FQGTGA. In DNA, the CDR3 is TGTGCCAGCAGCTACCGAGATACGCAGTATTTT. Translating it yields CASSYRDTQYF.

This chain connects TRBV20-1 to TRBJ2-1; D uncertain. The germline V gene has CDR1 DFQATT and CDR2 SNEGSKA (reference sequence). This CDR3 is 11 amino acids long. V lost 2 bases to trimming and J lost 3 bases, with 2 bases between them. The CDR3, as DNA: TGCAGTGCTAGAAACTACAATGAGCAGTTCTTC. Residues: CSARNYNEQFF.

This clone was detected only once. The gene calls are TRBV5-4 and TRBJ2-5, with D possibly being TRBD2 (6 bases). V dropped 1 base and J dropped 5 bases, with 9 bases sitting between them. Looked up from germline, CDR1 is SGHNT and CDR2 is YYREEE (reference sequence). This CDR3 comprises 13 residues. As DNA, the CDR3 is TGTGCCAGCAGCTTGCGTGGAGGGGAGACCCAGTACTTC. Its translation is CASSLRGGETQYF.

In DNA, the CDR3 is TGTGCCAGCAGCTTGTCCGGGACAGATAGTACCGGGGAGCTGTTTTTT. Protein: CASSLSGTDSTGELFF. This chain links TRBV6-6 with TRBJ2-2; 7 bases map to TRBD1. V lost 6 bases to trimming and J lost 5 bases; unmatched junction nucleotides: 12. Germline CDR1 MNHNY, CDR2 SVGAGI (reference sequence). This CDR3 region has 16 residues.

This clone was seen just once. The chain carries TRBV19 and TRBJ1-1; possible D gene TRBD1, 6 bases. Per germline, CDR1 LNHDA and CDR2 SQIVND (reference sequence). V was shortened by 7 bases and J by 3 bases, with 15 bases between the two germline ends. This CDR3 comprises 14 residues. CDR3 region: CASTSPTGYTEAFF. The CDR3 DNA reads TGTGCCAGTACTTCCCCGACAGGTTACACTGAAGCTTTCTTT.

This clone was counted between two and nine times. The chain employs TRBV6-1 and TRBJ2-7; 11 nucleotides agree with TRBD1. The germline V gene encodes CDR1 MNHNS and CDR2 SASEGT. The CDR3 covers 16 residues. With V trimmed by 3 bases and J by 1 base, 5 bases remained unmatched. As DNA, the CDR3 is TGTGCCAGCAGTGATGTTCGGGACAGGGGGTCCTACGAGCAGTACTTC. It yields the protein CASSDVRDRGSYEQYF.

The rearrangement links TRBV6-5 to TRBJ2-7, with 7 positions matching TRBD2. V was pared by 4 bases and J by 3 bases, with 6 bases of the junction left unmatched. The CDR3 spans 14 residues. Per the germline V gene, CDR1 is MNHEY and CDR2 is SVGAGI. This CDR3 reads CASSSRGGSYEQYF. Written as DNA, the CDR3 is TGTGCCAGCAGTTCCCGGGGAGGGAGCTACGAGCAGTACTTC.

For the CDR3, the DNA is TGTGCCAGCAGTCCCCGGACAGGGAGAGATACTAACTATGGCTACACCTTC. This codes for CASSPRTGRDTNYGYTF. The V call is TRBV28, the J call TRBJ1-2; 8 bases are shared with TRBD1. Per the germline V gene, CDR1 is MDHEN and CDR2 is SYDVKM. The J segment lost 0 bases and the V segment lost 5 bases, leaving 11 bases of the junction unmatched. This CDR3 region has 17 residues.

This clone came up once. The chain recombines TRBV28 with TRBJ1-2; D remains unclear. Germline values: CDR1 MDHEN, CDR2 SYDVKM. Trimming shortened V by 3 bases and J by 3 bases, and 8 bases separated the two germline ends. The CDR3 is made up of 13 amino acids. The CDR3 region has the DNA TGTGCCAGCAGTTTTGGCCGGGACTATGGCTACACCTTC. Its protein is CASSFGRDYGYTF.

About this clone itself: A much larger clone sits a single nucleotide away, making a read error possible. The rearrangement uses TRBV4-1 and TRBJ2-1; maybe TRBD2 (7 bases). The CDR3 runs to 19 residues. Germline CDR1 MGHRA, CDR2 YSYEKL. CDR3 sequence (DNA): TGCGCCAGCAGCCTTTCCCTCGGACTAGGGGGGAGGACCTACAATGAGCAGCTCTTC. Translating gives CASSLSLGLGGRTYNEQLF.

This clone was observed a handful of times. The chain combines TRBV29-1 with TRBJ1-3; 7 bases are a match to TRBD1. V lost 6 bases to trimming and J lost 1 base; unmatched junction nucleotides: 3. This CDR3 contains 13 residues. The germline CDR1 and CDR2 sequences are SQVTM and ANQGSEA. The CDR3 region has the DNA TGCAGCGTGCGGACAGGTTCTGGAAACACCATATATTTT. The encoded protein is CSVRTGSGNTIYF.

The V gene is TRBV5-4, the J gene TRBJ1-2, with D hard to call. This CDR3 is built from 13 residues. Germline values: CDR1 SGHNT, CDR2 YYREEE (reference sequence). The V gene lost 0 bases and the J gene lost 10 bases, with 13 bases spanning the gap. The CDR3 DNA reads as TGTGCCAGCAGCTTGGACGGCCGCCTACCCTACACCTTC. Amino acid sequence: CASSLDGRLPYTF.

The V gene is TRBV28, the J gene TRBJ2-7; the match to TRBD2 covers 14 bases. The V gene end was trimmed by 6 bases and the J gene end by 6 bases; junction bases not matched to a gene: 7. This CDR3 spans 15 amino acids. Germline CDR1 and CDR2: MDHEN and SYDVKM. DNA for the CDR3: TGTGCCAGCAGGGGACTAGCGGGAGAATCAGGCGAGCAGTACTTC. The encoded protein is CASRGLAGESGEQYF.

The chain couples TRBV5-8 to TRBJ2-2, with D tentatively TRBD2 (5 bases). The V gene lost 6 bases and the J gene lost 0 bases, with 9 bases spanning the gap. Looked up from germline, CDR1 is SGHTS and CDR2 is YDEGEE. The CDR3 is 14 amino acids. As DNA, the CDR3 is TGTGCCAGCATCATGCGGGCGAACACCGGGGAGCTGTTTTTT. Translated, it gives CASIMRANTGELFF.

The rearrangement links TRBV12-2 to TRBJ2-2. TRBV12-2 is classified as a pseudogene. This CDR3 comprises 12 residues. CDR3 in DNA: TGTGCAAGTCGCCCTAACCCGGGGCAGCTGTTTTTT. Encoded protein: CASRPNPGQLFF.

The chain couples TRBV2 to TRBJ1-5; D is undetermined. Germline V gene lookup returns CDR1 SNHLY and CDR2 FYNNEI. The V end lost 4 bases, the J end lost 1 base, and 11 bases lay between the germline ends. The CDR3 loop spans 15 amino acids. In DNA, the CDR3 is TGTGCCAGCAGTGGTCTGGGTGTCAGCAATCAGCCCCAGCATTTT. It codes for CASSGLGVSNQPQHF.

Concerning this clone itself: Other DNA sequences in the same sample also yield this CDR3. The chain is built from TRBV5-8 and TRBJ2-2; the D is unclear. Per the germline V gene, CDR1 is SGHTS and CDR2 is YDEGEE. The CDR3 loop spans 12 amino acids. V lost 1 base and J lost 3, with 1 base in between. This CDR3 reads CASSLYTGELFF. CDR3 in DNA: TGTGCCAGCAGCTTGTACACCGGGGAGCTGTTTTTT.

V is TRBV19 and J is TRBJ2-1; 8 bases fit TRBD2. Per germline, CDR1 LNHDA and CDR2 SQIVND (reference sequence). With V trimmed by 7 bases and J by 4 bases, 15 bases remained unmatched. This CDR3 has 17 residues. For the CDR3, the DNA is TGTGCCAGTACCAAGGGACCTAGCGGGTACCTGTACAATGAGCAGTTCTTC. Translated: CASTKGPSGYLYNEQFF.

The chain couples TRBV30 to TRBJ1-6; 8 bases are shared with TRBD1. CDR1 and CDR2 (germline): GTSNPN, SVGIG (reference sequence). The ends lost 2 bases at V and 6 bases at J; junction bases unmatched: 12. This CDR3 spans 17 amino acids. This CDR3 is CAWSSTRQGSGNSPLHF. The CDR3 nucleotides read TGTGCCTGGAGTTCAACCCGACAGGGGTCGGGTAATTCACCCCTCCACTTT. Full variable domain (rest looked up from reference TRBV30 and TRBJ1-6): SQTIHQWPATLVQPVGSPLSLECTVEGTSNPNLYWYRQAAGRGLQLLFYSVGIGQISSEVPQNLSASRPQDRQFILSSKKLLLSDSGFYLCAWSSTRQGSGNSPLHFGNGTRLTVT.

The V and J genes are TRBV7-8 and TRBJ2-1; the D gene is possibly TRBD2 (6 bases). The germline gives CDR1 SGHVS, CDR2 FQNEAQ. This CDR3 has 15 residues. Trimming left V 5 bases short and J 5 bases short, with 16 bases between. The CDR3 sequence is CASSPGLATDNEQFF. The CDR3 coding sequence is TGTGCCAGCAGCCCGGGACTTGCTACAGACAATGAGCAGTTCTTC.

This clone was counted once. The V gene is TRBV5-1, the J gene TRBJ2-7, with unresolved D. This CDR3 has 13 amino acids. CDR1 SGHRS and CDR2 YFSETQ come from the germline V gene. Deletions cut 5 bases from V and 0 bases from J, with 9 bases between. This CDR3 reads CASRLTDSYEQYF. The CDR3 DNA is TGCGCCAGCAGGCTGACGGACTCCTACGAGCAGTACTTC.

The chain carries TRBV28 and TRBJ1-2; D gene uncertain. CDR3 length: 13 residues. The V gene's germline CDR1 is MDHEN and CDR2 SYDVKM. Trimming took off 3 bases at V and 8 bases at J, with 13 bases between the two ends. CDR3 amino acids: CASSFPALFGYTF. CDR3 in DNA: TGTGCCAGCAGTTTCCCCGCTTTATTCGGCTACACCTTC.

J is TRBJ2-5 and V is TRBV6-1; 8 bases line up with TRBD1. Germline assignment: CDR1 MNHNS and CDR2 SASEGT. V trimming: 3 bases; J trimming: 5 bases; junction bases outside the gene matches: 8. The CDR3 extends over 15 amino acids. This chain's CDR3 is CASSEVGRGHETQYF. The DNA for the CDR3 is TGTGCCAGCAGTGAGGTTGGCAGGGGGCACGAGACCCAGTACTTC.

This rearrangement joins TRBV27 to TRBJ1-5, with D unclear. The length of the CDR3 is 15 residues. V gave up 2 bases and J gave up 3 bases, with 11 bases separating them. CDR1 is MNHEY, CDR2 SMNVEV, per germline (reference sequence). In nucleotides, the CDR3 is TGTGCCAGCAGTTTAAGGGCAGCAACCAATCAGCCCCAGCATTTT. Translated: CASSLRAATNQPQHF.

This clone occurred once. The chain uses TRBV30 and TRBJ2-5; a weak D match, TRBD1 (5 bases). Germline lookup yields CDR1 GTSNPN and CDR2 SVGIG (reference sequence). CDR3 size: 11 residues. V lost 3 bases, J lost 7 bases, and 9 bases lay in between. The chain's CDR3 is CAWSRGATQYF. For the CDR3, the DNA is TGTGCCTGGAGCCGTGGGGCGACCCAGTACTTC.

Comment on this clone: This is likely an artifact of a read error, given a far larger clone one base away. The identical CDR3 is also encoded by other nucleotide sequences in the sample. The J gene is TRBJ2-7, the V gene TRBV30; the D gene could be TRBD1 or TRBD2 (7 bases each). Germline CDR1 and CDR2: GTSNPN and SVGIG (reference sequence). CDR3 size: 15 residues. V dropped 0 bases and J dropped 2 bases, with 14 bases sitting between them. CDR3 DNA sequence: TGTGCCTGGAGTGTAGGGCAGGGGGGGCCCTACGAGCAGTACTTC. Translating it yields CAWSVGQGGPYEQYF.

This chain uses TRBV9 with TRBJ2-6; D is unclear. The CDR3 runs 14 residues. Germline V gives CDR1 SGDLS, CDR2 YYNGEE. The germline V and J ends were trimmed by 4 bases and 2 bases, with 7 bases remaining between them. This CDR3 reads CASSHGAGANVLTF. CDR3 nucleotide sequence: TGTGCCAGCAGCCATGGGGCTGGGGCCAACGTCCTGACTTTC.